Shown below are 21 T cell receptor beta chains from a single sample sequenced in a study of vaccination effects on CD4 cells after COVID-19. For these TCRs, the target antigens are not known. Expansion with viral peptide pools was applied to antigen-specific CD4+ T cells by the ViraFEST assay prior to sequencing. Following culture for around 10 days, CD4+ T cells were isolated. This person's SARS-CoV-2 infection, confirmed by PCR, occurred between March and December 2020. As their vaccination, participants received two doses of either BNT162b2 or mRNA-1273. Clones were read by immunoSEQ multiplex PCR, and TCRdb kept only the in-frame ones, dropping some. The repertoire includes approximately 14,000 clones, about 74% of them detected once, and approximately 23% sits in the top ten. The sample here was CD4+ T cells from PBMCs cultured with HCoV-NL63 spike peptides, taken after COVID-19 vaccination. Source of these receptors: a human donor who had a prior SARS-CoV-2 infection.

The rearrangement uses TRBV6-6 and TRBJ1-1; D perhaps matches TRBD1 (6 bases). Germline assignment: CDR1 MNHNY and CDR2 SVGAGI (reference sequence). Trimming pared 4 bases from V and 5 bases from J, leaving 20 bases between. The CDR3 has 16 amino acids. CDR3 region: CASSSSWGGGGTEAFF. For the CDR3, the DNA is TGTGCCAGCAGTTCCTCCTGGGGGGGCGGAGGTACTGAAGCTTTCTTT.

J is TRBJ1-5 and V is TRBV19; unclear D gene. This CDR3 is built from 14 residues. The V end was cut by 8 bases, the J end by 1 base, with 12 bases between. Per germline, CDR1 LNHDA and CDR2 SQIVND (reference sequence). The CDR3 is CASSRGLSNQPQHF. CDR3 sequence (DNA): TGTGCCAGTTCCAGAGGATTGAGCAATCAGCCCCAGCATTTT.

The gene calls are TRBV7-3 and TRBJ2-1; D gene uncertain. The CDR3 runs 16 residues. Trimming pared 5 bases from V and 2 bases from J, leaving 16 bases between. Germline CDR1 is SGHTA and CDR2 is FQGTGA. DNA for the CDR3: TGTGCCAGCAGCCAGACCCTACCGACAACCTACAATGAGCAGTTCTTC. It translates to CASSQTLPTTYNEQFF.

V is TRBV6-5 and J is TRBJ2-5; the D is unclear. CDR1 and CDR2 from the germline V gene are MNHEY and SVGAGI. The CDR3 runs 13 residues. Trimming left V 4 bases short and J 1 base short, with 7 bases between. CDR3 sequence: CASSFQFQETQYF. In nucleotides, the CDR3 is TGTGCCAGCAGTTTTCAATTCCAAGAGACCCAGTACTTC.

This chain joins TRBV7-3 and TRBJ2-1; TRBD2 might be the D (6 bases). The CDR3 has 15 amino acids. V lost 1 base and J 4 bases, leaving 11 bases between the germline ends. CDR1 SGHTA and CDR2 FQGTGA come from the germline V gene. The CDR3 loop is CASSLSVAEYNEQFF. CDR3 bases: TGTGCCAGCAGCTTAAGTGTAGCGGAATACAATGAGCAGTTCTTC.

The V call is TRBV7-2, the J call TRBJ2-2; 11 bases are shared with TRBD2. The V and J ends lost 6 bases and 6 bases, in that order; junction bases with no gene match: 6. The CDR3 runs 15 residues. In germline, CDR1 is SGHTA, CDR2 FQGNSA. The CDR3 loop reads CASRVSGGASGELFF. CDR3 in DNA: TGTGCCAGCAGAGTTAGCGGGGGGGCCTCCGGGGAGCTGTTTTTT.

J is TRBJ2-7 and V is TRBV7-9; the D is unclear. The V gene's germline CDR1 is SEHNR and CDR2 FQNEAQ (reference sequence). This CDR3 spans 12 amino acids. Trimming left V 5 bases short and J 3 bases short, with 8 bases between. CDR3 sequence: CASSVSGYEQYF. In DNA form, the CDR3 reads TGTGCCAGCAGCGTTTCAGGCTACGAGCAGTACTTC. The complete variable domain, with remaining parts taken from reference TRBV7-9 and TRBJ2-7, reads DTGVSQNPRHKITKRGQNVTFRCDPISEHNRLYWYRQTLGQGPEFLTYFQNEAQLEKSRLLSDRFSAERPKGSFSTLEIQRTEQGDSAMYLCASSVSGYEQYFGPGTRLTVT.

The rearrangement uses TRBV11-2 and TRBJ1-1, with a tentative D call TRBD1 (5 bases). The ends were cut back, 1 base at V and 5 bases at J, with 11 bases in the middle. This CDR3 comprises 14 residues. Germline-derived CDR1 and CDR2 are SGHAT and FQNNGV. DNA of the CDR3: TGTGCCAGCAGCTTAGTGCGGGGCTTGACTGAAGCTTTCTTT. It yields the protein CASSLVRGLTEAFF.

A few counts support this clone. CDR3 sequence (DNA): TGTGCCAGCAGGGGGGCTAGCGGGAGTGAGAATGAGCAGTTCTTC. Protein product: CASRGASGSENEQFF. The rearrangement joins TRBV28 to TRBJ2-1, with 10 bases fitting TRBD2. Per the germline V gene, CDR1 is MDHEN and CDR2 is SYDVKM. The CDR3 contains 15 residues. V shed 6 bases, J shed 7 bases, and the junction held 9 bases outside the gene matches.

V usage is TRBV5-8 and J usage is TRBJ1-4, with D tentatively TRBD1 (5 bases). The CDR3 is made up of 14 amino acids. V lost 4 bases and J lost 7, with 14 bases in between. The germline gives CDR1 SGHTS, CDR2 YDEGEE. The CDR3 loop reads CASSLPGLTEKLFF. The CDR3 nucleotides read TGTGCCAGCAGCCTTCCGGGGCTAACTGAAAAACTGTTTTTT. The full variable domain, completed using reference TRBV5-8 and TRBJ1-4, is EAGVTQSPTHLIKTRGQQATLRCSPISGHTSVYWYQQALGLGLQFLLWYDEGEERNRGNFPPRFSGRQFPNYSSELNVNALELEDSALYLCASSLPGLTEKLFFGSGTQLSVL.

This chain joins TRBV9 and TRBJ2-6, with D maybe TRBD1 (6 bases). This CDR3 is 15 amino acids long. CDR1 is SGDLS and CDR2 is YYNGEE in the germline V gene. Trimming left V 3 bases short and J 4 bases short, with 11 bases between. CDR3 sequence reads: CASSGQVGGANVLTF. CDR3 coding DNA: TGTGCCAGCAGCGGACAGGTGGGGGGGGCCAACGTCCTGACTTTC.

The chain has TRBV11-2 and TRBJ2-2; D is perhaps TRBD1 (6 bases). The V and J ends lost 2 bases and 4 bases respectively, with 11 bases between them. CDR3 length equals 15 residues. Per the germline V gene, CDR1 is SGHAT and CDR2 is FQNNGV. This chain's CDR3 is CASSLRLGGTGELFF. The CDR3, as DNA: TGTGCCAGCAGCTTACGATTAGGGGGCACCGGGGAGCTGTTTTTT.

V is TRBV5-5 and J is TRBJ1-2, with 7 bases matching TRBD1. From germline, CDR1 is SGHKS and CDR2 YYEKEE (reference sequence). The J segment lost 0 bases and the V segment lost 3 bases, leaving 8 bases of the junction unmatched. The CDR3 contains 16 residues. CDR3: CASSSPQGQANYGYTF. The CDR3 nucleotides are TGTGCCAGCAGCTCACCCCAAGGACAGGCTAACTATGGCTACACCTTC.

The chain carries TRBV11-3 and TRBJ2-5, with D hard to call. Trimming shortened V by 5 bases and J by 7 bases, and 23 bases separated the two germline ends. The germline CDR1 and CDR2 sequences are SGHNT and YENEEA. The CDR3 spans 16 residues. The CDR3: CASSPDGSRTGWTQYF. The CDR3 DNA sequence: TGTGCCAGCAGCCCGGACGGGTCCCGCACTGGGTGGACCCAGTACTTC.

A single count supports this clone. The CDR3 DNA reads as TGTGCCAGCAGTGAAGCGGGGGGGGTCTCTGGAAACACCATATATTTT. This encodes CASSEAGGVSGNTIYF. The chain employs TRBV6-1 and TRBJ1-3; D perhaps matches TRBD1 (5 bases). Trimming pared 0 bases from V and 0 bases from J, leaving 9 bases between. The CDR3 has 16 amino acids. CDR1 is MNHNS, CDR2 SASEGT, per germline.

The chain is built from TRBV29-1 and TRBJ2-3; D not certain. Germline-derived CDR1 and CDR2 are SQVTM and ANQGSEA. This CDR3 is built from 10 residues. V lost 3 bases, J lost 2 bases, and 0 bases lay in between. CDR3 sequence reads: CSVDTDTQYF. The CDR3 nucleotides read TGCAGCGTTGACACAGATACGCAGTATTTT.

This chain joins TRBV3-1 (or the pseudogene TRBV3-2) and TRBJ1-6; a possible D gene is TRBD1 (6 bases). V gave up 2 bases and J gave up 11 bases, with 10 bases separating them. This CDR3 has 13 residues. Germline V gene sequence: CDR1 LGHDT, CDR2 YNNKEL (reference sequence). In DNA form, the CDR3 reads TGTGCCAGCAGCCAAAATCAGGGGCCACCCCTCCACTTT. It is translated as CASSQNQGPPLHF.

V gene TRBV6-6 combines with J gene TRBJ1-3; D unresolved. Trimming shortened V by 2 bases and J by 0 bases, and 11 bases separated the two germline ends. The CDR3 covers 16 residues. Germline CDR1 and CDR2: MNHNY and SVGAGI (reference sequence). The CDR3 reads CASSYGQADSGNTIYF. DNA for the CDR3: TGTGCCAGCAGTTACGGGCAGGCCGACTCTGGAAACACCATATATTTT.

The gene calls are TRBV5-4 and TRBJ2-7; D not certain. In germline, CDR1 is SGHNT, CDR2 YYREEE (reference sequence). This CDR3 has 15 amino acids. The ends were cut back, 0 bases at V and 3 bases at J, with 13 bases in the middle. Here the CDR3 reads CASSLGEHEVYEQYF. Here the CDR3 DNA reads TGTGCCAGCAGCTTGGGAGAACACGAAGTCTACGAGCAGTACTTC.

The chain uses TRBV2 and TRBJ2-6; D is uncertain. CDR3 length equals 16 residues. Germline V lookup: CDR1 SNHLY, CDR2 FYNNEI. The V gene lost 4 bases and the J gene lost 0 bases, with 10 bases spanning the gap. The CDR3 nucleotides are TGTGCCAGCAGTGCTCTGTTTGGCTCTGGGGCCAACGTCCTGACTTTC. Amino acids: CASSALFGSGANVLTF. Combining the CDR3 with reference TRBV2 and TRBJ2-6 gives the whole variable domain EPEVTQTPSHQVTQMGQEVILRCVPISNHLYFYWYRQILGQKVEFLVSFYNNEISEKSEIFDDQFSVERPDGSNFTLKIRSTKLEDSAMYFCASSALFGSGANVLTFGAGSRLTVL.

The chain employs TRBV2 and TRBJ1-2; D remains unclear. The CDR3 contains 12 residues. The V gene lost 2 bases and the J gene lost 6 bases, with 7 bases spanning the gap. Germline V gives CDR1 SNHLY, CDR2 FYNNEI. In nucleotides, the CDR3 is TGTGCCAGCAGTGAACAGTTGAATGGCTACACCTTC. It codes for CASSEQLNGYTF. Complete variable domain (other parts from reference TRBV2 and TRBJ1-2): EPEVTQTPSHQVTQMGQEVILRCVPISNHLYFYWYRQILGQKVEFLVSFYNNEISEKSEIFDDQFSVERPDGSNFTLKIRSTKLEDSAMYFCASSEQLNGYTFGSGTRLTVV.